The following is a T cell receptor beta chain sequence with its context. The CDR3 spans 14 residues. The germline gives CDR1 SGDLS, CDR2 YYNGEE. V shed 3 bases, J shed 3 bases, and the junction held 3 bases outside the gene matches. The data belong to a study of radiotherapy plus CTLA-4 blockade in lung cancer. About the study: Around 18% of enrolled patients responded objectively, and 31% had disease control.

Generated by immunoSEQ multiplex PCR, the TCRdb table keeps only in-frame clones and is missing some. The profile shows some 98,000 clones, roughly 80% of them singletons. Chemo-refractory metastatic non-small-cell lung cancer patients received focal radiation with ipilimumab CTLA-4 blockade. The origin of this receptor is a human donor with non-small cell lung cancer who had a partial response to radiotherapy plus ipilimumab. The sequencing here drew on peripheral blood, taken from a patient treated with radiotherapy plus ipilimumab. The chain employs TRBV9 and TRBJ2-3; 8 nucleotides agree with TRBD2. The DNA of the CDR3 is TGTGCCAGCAGCGGACCGGGGGGGACAGATACGCAGTATTTT. Amino acids: CASSGPGGTDTQYF. Looking up the rest from reference TRBV9 and TRBJ2-3 gives the full variable domain: DSGVTQTPKHLITATGQRVTLRCSPRSGDLSVYWYQQSLDQGLQFLIQYYNGEERAKGNILERFSAQQFPDLHSELNLSSLELGDSALYFCASSGPGGTDTQYFGPGTRLTVL.